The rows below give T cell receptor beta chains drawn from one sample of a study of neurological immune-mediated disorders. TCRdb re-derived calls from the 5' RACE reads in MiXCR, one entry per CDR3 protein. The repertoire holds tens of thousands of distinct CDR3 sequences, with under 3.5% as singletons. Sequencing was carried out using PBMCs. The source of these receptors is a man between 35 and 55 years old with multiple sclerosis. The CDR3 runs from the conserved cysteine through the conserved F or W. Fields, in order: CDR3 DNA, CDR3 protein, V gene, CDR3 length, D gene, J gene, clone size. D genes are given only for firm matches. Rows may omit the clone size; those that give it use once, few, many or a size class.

TGCGCCAGCAGCTCCCACAGGGGCCGGGTTGAAGCTTTCTTT	CASSSHRGRVEAFF	TRBV5-1	14	TRBD1	TRBJ1-1	many
TGTGCCAGCAGTTACTCGACCCGGATGAACACTGAAGCTTTCTTT	CASSYSTRMNTEAFF	TRBV6-6	15	NA	TRBJ1-1	many
TGCAGCGCAGGGGGACTTCAAGAGACCCAGTACTTC	CSAGGLQETQYF	TRBV29-1	12	NA	TRBJ2-5	many
TGTGCCAGCAGTTTACAGCCAGGCGGCACAGATACGCAGTATTTT	CASSLQPGGTDTQYF	TRBV27	15	NA	TRBJ2-3	few
TGTGCCAGCTCACCACGTCGACAGGGGGATGAAAAACTGTTTTTT	CASSPRRQGDEKLFF	TRBV18	15	TRBD1	TRBJ1-4	few
TGTGCCAGCAGTCGACTAGCGGGGTACAATGAGCAGTTCTTC	CASSRLAGYNEQFF	TRBV14	14	TRBD2	TRBJ2-1	many
TGCGCCAGCAGCTTTACAGGGGGCAATTACGAGCAGTACTTC	CASSFTGGNYEQYF	TRBV5-1	14	TRBD1	TRBJ2-7	few
TGTGCCAGCAGTTTTGGACTAGCGTATTACAATGAGCAGTTCTTC	CASSFGLAYYNEQFF	TRBV27	15	TRBD2	TRBJ2-1	many
TGTGCCAGCATGATTAGCGGGATGGATGAGCAGTTCTTC	CASMISGMDEQFF	TRBV12-3/TRBV12-4	13	TRBD2	TRBJ2-1	many
TGTGCCGGACACCGGGGGCGAGCCACTGAAGCTTTCTTT	CAGHRGRATEAFF	TRBV12-3/TRBV12-4	13	NA	TRBJ1-1	many
TGCAGTGCCCCCGACAGTAGCGGGGGGCCCTATGAGCAGTTCTTC	CSAPDSSGGPYEQFF	TRBV20-1	15	TRBD2	TRBJ2-1	many
TGTGCCAGCTCACCAGGGTGGATCTCCCAAACTCAGCCCCAGCATTTT	CASSPGWISQTQPQHF	TRBV18	16	NA	TRBJ1-5	many
TGCAGTGCTAGAAGCCTGTACCAAGAGACCCAGTACTTC	CSARSLYQETQYF	TRBV20-1	13	NA	TRBJ2-5	many
TGCAGTGCTAGGACACTAGCGGGCACCTACAATGAGCAGTTCTTC	CSARTLAGTYNEQFF	TRBV20-1	15	TRBD2	TRBJ2-1	many
TGCAGTGCGGGTCCGGGGGGGGACCTCCACGAGCAGTACTTC	CSAGPGGDLHEQYF	TRBV20-1	14	TRBD2	TRBJ2-7	many
TGTGCCAGCAGCACAACCGTTACTATGATACGAGAAGCTTTCTTT	CASSTTVTMIREAFF	TRBV5-5	15	NA	TRBJ1-1	many
TGTGCCAGCAGGGATACAGGGTGGAACACTGAAGCTTTCTTT	CASRDTGWNTEAFF	TRBV11-1	14	NA	TRBJ1-1	many
TGTGCCAGCAGCGAAGGGGAGGGCTATGGCTACACCTTC	CASSEGEGYGYTF	TRBV12-3/TRBV12-4	13	NA	TRBJ1-2	few
TGCGCCAGCAGCCGGGGGGGATTCTCTGGAAACACCATATATTTT	CASSRGGFSGNTIYF	TRBV5-1	15	NA	TRBJ1-3	many
TGCGCCAGCAGCTGGACTAGTGATACTTACAATGAGCAGTTCTTC	CASSWTSDTYNEQFF	TRBV5-1	15	TRBD2	TRBJ2-1	many
TGTGCCAGCAGTTCGTACCGGGACGGGTTCTATGGCTACACCTTC	CASSSYRDGFYGYTF	TRBV12-3/TRBV12-4	15	NA	TRBJ1-2	many
TGCGCCAGCAGCTTACAGAACTATGGCTACACCTTC	CASSLQNYGYTF	TRBV5-1	12	NA	TRBJ1-2	many
TGCGCCAGCAGCTTGGCTAGCGGGCCACCGAGCTCCTACAATGAGCAGTTCTTC	CASSLASGPPSSYNEQFF	TRBV5-1	18	TRBD2	TRBJ2-1	few
TGTGCCAGCAGCTTAGTAACAGGGGGGATAGATACGCAGTATTTT	CASSLVTGGIDTQYF	TRBV7-2	15	TRBD1	TRBJ2-3	many
TGCGCCAGCAGCTTCTACATCCGCAGTGCAATAGCGGGAGCGGGAGATACGCAGTATTTT	CASSFYIRSAIAGAGDTQYF	TRBV5-1	20	TRBD2	TRBJ2-3	NA
TGTGCCAGCAGCCTAGCGTTTGTGGGGCAGCCCCAGCATTTT	CASSLAFVGQPQHF	TRBV7-9	14	NA	TRBJ1-5	many
TGTGCCAGCAGTTTGGCGGGTGAAGCTTTCTTT	CASSLAGEAFF	TRBV12-3/TRBV12-4	11	NA	TRBJ1-1	many
TGTGCCAGCAGCCCCCCACAGGTCTCTGGAAACACCATATATTTT	CASSPPQVSGNTIYF	TRBV3-1	15	NA	TRBJ1-3	many
TGTGCCAGCAGTTTAGCGGTGGGCACAGGGGGCGGCTACACCTTC	CASSLAVGTGGGYTF	TRBV12-3/TRBV12-4	15	TRBD1	TRBJ1-2	many
TGCAGTGCTAGAGGGGGACAGCTCTCGGAGACCCAGTACTTC	CSARGGQLSETQYF	TRBV20-1	14	TRBD1	TRBJ2-5	many
TGCGCCAGCAGCCCCGGACAGGGTCAGGACACTGAAGCTTTCTTT	CASSPGQGQDTEAFF	TRBV5-1	15	TRBD1	TRBJ1-1	many
TGTGCCAGCAGTAGGCAAGGTCTAGCGGGGAATGAGCAGTTCTTC	CASSRQGLAGNEQFF	TRBV2	15	TRBD2	TRBJ2-1	many
TGCAGCGTGGAGGCTCCAGGACGTGGCTACACCTTC	CSVEAPGRGYTF	TRBV29-1	12	NA	TRBJ1-2	many
TGTGCCAGCAGTTTCGCCTACGAGCAGTACTTC	CASSFAYEQYF	TRBV12-3/TRBV12-4	11	NA	TRBJ2-7	many
TGCGCCAGCAGCTTGGTCGACAGGGGCTATGAGCAGTTCTTC	CASSLVDRGYEQFF	TRBV5-1	14	TRBD1	TRBJ2-1	many
TGCGCCAGCAGCTTGGCCGGGACAGGGGACTACGAGCAGTACTTC	CASSLAGTGDYEQYF	TRBV5-1	15	TRBD1	TRBJ2-7	few
TGCGCCAGCAGCTTTACCGGGACAGAAGCCACTGAAGCTTTCTTT	CASSFTGTEATEAFF	TRBV5-1	15	TRBD1	TRBJ1-1	many
TGTGCCAGCAGTTCCTCGGACAGGGGACCAAGAAATTCACCCCTCCACTTT	CASSSSDRGPRNSPLHF	TRBV12-3/TRBV12-4	17	TRBD1	TRBJ1-6	many
TGTGCCACCAGTGATCAAGGACACCGTGAAGCTTTCTTT	CATSDQGHREAFF	TRBV24-1	13	NA	TRBJ1-1	many
TGTGCCAGCGGGGGCGACGGGGCCAGCTGGGAGACCCAGTACTTC	CASGGDGASWETQYF	TRBV6-2/TRBV6-3	15	NA	TRBJ2-5	many
TGCGCCAGCAGCTTGGCCCTCTCCAACTCAGGGGAGGGTGAAGCTTTCTTT	CASSLALSNSGEGEAFF	TRBV5-1	17	NA	TRBJ1-1	many
TGTGCCAGCAGCCAAGATCTTGATTGGGTCTTTGGTGAAAAACTGTTTTTT	CASSQDLDWVFGEKLFF	TRBV3-1	17	NA	TRBJ1-4	many
TGTGCCAGCAGCCTCCGGGAAACCCACTACGCGCAGTACTTC	CASSLRETHYAQYF	TRBV11-2	14	NA	TRBJ2-7	NA
TGCAGTGCTAGAGCCGGGGCTCGGTCCTACAATGAGCAGTTCTTC	CSARAGARSYNEQFF	TRBV20-1	15	NA	TRBJ2-1	many
TGCAGTGCGCAGGACGCCACCAGCAATCAGCCCCAGCATTTT	CSAQDATSNQPQHF	TRBV20-1	14	NA	TRBJ1-5	many
TGTGCCAGCAGCTTGGGACTAGCGGGGGGGCAGGTTGAGCAGTTCTTC	CASSLGLAGGQVEQFF	TRBV5-6	16	TRBD2	TRBJ2-1	many